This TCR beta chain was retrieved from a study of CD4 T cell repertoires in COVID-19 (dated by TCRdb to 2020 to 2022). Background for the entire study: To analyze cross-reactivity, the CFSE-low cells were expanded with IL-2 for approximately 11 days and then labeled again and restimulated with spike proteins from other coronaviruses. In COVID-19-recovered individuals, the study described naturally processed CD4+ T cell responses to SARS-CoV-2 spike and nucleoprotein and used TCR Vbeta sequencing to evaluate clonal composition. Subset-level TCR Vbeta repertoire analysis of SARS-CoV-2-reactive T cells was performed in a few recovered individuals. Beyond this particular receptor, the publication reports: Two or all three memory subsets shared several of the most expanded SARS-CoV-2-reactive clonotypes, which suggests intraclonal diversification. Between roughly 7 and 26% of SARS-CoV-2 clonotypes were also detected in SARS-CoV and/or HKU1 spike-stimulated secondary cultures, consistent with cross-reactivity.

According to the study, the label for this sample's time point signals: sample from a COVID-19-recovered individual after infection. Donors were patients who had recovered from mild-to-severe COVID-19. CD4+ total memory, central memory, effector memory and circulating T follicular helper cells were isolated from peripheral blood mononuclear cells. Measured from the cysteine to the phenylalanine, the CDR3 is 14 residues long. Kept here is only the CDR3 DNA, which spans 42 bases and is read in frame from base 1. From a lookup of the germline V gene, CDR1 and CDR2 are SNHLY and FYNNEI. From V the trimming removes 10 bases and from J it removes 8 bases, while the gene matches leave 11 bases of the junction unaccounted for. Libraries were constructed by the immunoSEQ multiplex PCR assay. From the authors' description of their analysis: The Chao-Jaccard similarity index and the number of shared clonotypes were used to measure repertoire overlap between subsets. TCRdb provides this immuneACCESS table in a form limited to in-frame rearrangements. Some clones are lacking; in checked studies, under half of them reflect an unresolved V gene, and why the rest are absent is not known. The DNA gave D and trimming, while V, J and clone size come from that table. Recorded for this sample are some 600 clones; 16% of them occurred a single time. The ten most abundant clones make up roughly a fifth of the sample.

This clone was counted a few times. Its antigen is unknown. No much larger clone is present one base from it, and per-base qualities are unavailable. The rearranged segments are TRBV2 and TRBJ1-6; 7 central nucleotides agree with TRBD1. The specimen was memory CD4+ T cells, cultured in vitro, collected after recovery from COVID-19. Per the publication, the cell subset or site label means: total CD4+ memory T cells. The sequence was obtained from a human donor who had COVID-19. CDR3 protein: CATKQGFIDSPLHF. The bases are TGTGCCACCAAACAGGGGTTTATCGATTCACCCCTCCACTTT.